This T cell receptor beta chain emerged from a study of blood T cell repertoires in COVID-19. The overall study: The origin of the acute and convalescent COVID-19 samples was the United States, Italy and Spain. Nucleic acid was either cDNA or gDNA, and it came from T cells, B-cell-depleted T cells, or PBMCs.

In the original analysis: Reference gene primer amplification gave nucleated cell count estimates. Sequenced by immunoSEQ multiplex PCR; TCRdb stores in-frame clones only, minus some. V and J calls and clone size are as listed in that table; D and trimming were resolved from the DNA. The sample comprises around 87,000 clones, 70% to 80% of which are singletons, and about 15% rests with the top ten. This clone was counted a few times. Germline CDR1 is SEHNR and CDR2 is FQNEAQ (reference sequence). This CDR3 region has 16 residues. V lost 1 base and J lost 0, with 10 bases in between. The rearrangement links TRBV7-9 to TRBJ1-3, with TRBD1 as a possible D gene (6 bases). The origin of this receptor is a human donor in a cohort sampled during active COVID-19. The sample comprised peripheral blood. The DNA for the CDR3 is TGTGCCAGCAGCTTAGGGGGGCCAGGCTCTGGAAACACCATATATTTT. Protein sequence: CASSLGGPGSGNTIYF.